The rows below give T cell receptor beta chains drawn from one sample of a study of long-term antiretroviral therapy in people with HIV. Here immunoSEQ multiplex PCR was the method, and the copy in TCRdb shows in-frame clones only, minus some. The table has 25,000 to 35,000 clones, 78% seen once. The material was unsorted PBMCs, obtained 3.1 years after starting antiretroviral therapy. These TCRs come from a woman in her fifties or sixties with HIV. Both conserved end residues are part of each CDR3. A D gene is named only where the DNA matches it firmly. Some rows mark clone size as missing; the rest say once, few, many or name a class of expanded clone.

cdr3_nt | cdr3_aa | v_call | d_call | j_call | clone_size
TGTGCCAGCAGCTTAGCTGGACAGGTCACGTACAATGAGCAGTTCTTC | CASSLAGQVTYNEQFF | TRBV11-1 | TRBD1 | TRBJ2-1 | .
TGTGCCAGCAGCCTTCGACTAGCGGGGACTACAGATACGCAGTATTTT | CASSLRLAGTTDTQYF | TRBV14 | TRBD2 | TRBJ2-3 | .
TGTGCCAGCAGCAAAGCCCCGGGACATCTAACCAACGAGCAGTACTTC | CASSKAPGHLTNEQYF | TRBV21-1 | . | TRBJ2-7 | .
TGTGCCAGCAGCTTAAGGGTGGCGGGTATTACGAACACTGAAGCTTTCTTT | CASSLRVAGITNTEAFF | TRBV7-6 | . | TRBJ1-1 | .
TGTGCCAGCAGCTTAGGCGGGGGGCTTTACTACGAGCAGTACTTC | CASSLGGGLYYEQYF | TRBV5-6 | TRBD2 | TRBJ2-7 | .
TGTGCCAGCTCAACTGAACAGGGTATGAGCAATCAGCCCCAGCATTTT | CASSTEQGMSNQPQHF | TRBV18 | . | TRBJ1-5 | once
TGTGCCAGCAGTGGACGGACTAGCGGGGGGAACACCGGGGAGCTGTTTTTT | CASSGRTSGGNTGELFF | TRBV27 | TRBD2 | TRBJ2-2 | .
TGTGCCAGCAGTTATATAGCGGGTAGGGCCGGGGAGCTGTTTTTT | CASSYIAGRAGELFF | TRBV6-5 | TRBD2 | TRBJ2-2 | .
TGTGCCAGCAGGGCATTCTGGGACAGGGGGCTTCACACTGAAGCTTTCTTT | CASRAFWDRGLHTEAFF | TRBV2 | TRBD1 | TRBJ1-1 | .
TGCGCCAGCGGGGGACAGGGTGTACCAGAGACCCAGTACTTC | CASGGQGVPETQYF | TRBV5-1 | TRBD1 | TRBJ2-5 | .
TGTGCCAGCAGCCCTACCCTAAGCGGGGGCGCGAGCTCCTACGAGCAGTACTTC | CASSPTLSGGASSYEQYF | TRBV14 | TRBD2 | TRBJ2-7 | .
TGTGCCAGCAGCTCCCCGACTAGCGGGTTCGGGGAGCTGTTTTTT | CASSSPTSGFGELFF | TRBV5-5 | TRBD2 | TRBJ2-2 | .
TGCGCCAGCAGCTTGGGGCAGGGCGGCACCGGGGAGCTGTTTTTT | CASSLGQGGTGELFF | TRBV5-1 | . | TRBJ2-2 | .
TGCAGCGTTGACACAGGGGCGAAATACTACAATGAGCAGTTCTTC | CSVDTGAKYYNEQFF | TRBV29-1 | TRBD1 | TRBJ2-1 | few
TGTGCCAGCAGTCCCACCCGAAGAGGGGAGGGCAATCAGCCCCAGCATTTT | CASSPTRRGEGNQPQHF | TRBV28 | . | TRBJ1-5 | .
TGCGCCAGCAGCTTGGCGGCGGGGGGGCCGGACGGGGAGCTGTTTTTT | CASSLAAGGPDGELFF | TRBV5-1 | TRBD2 | TRBJ2-2 | .
TGTGCCACCAGCAGAGATACGGGAGGAAACACCATATATTTT | CATSRDTGGNTIYF | TRBV15 | . | TRBJ1-3 | .
TGTGCCTGGAGTAAGGGGGGTAATTCACCCCTCCACTTT | CAWSKGGNSPLHF | TRBV30 | . | TRBJ1-6 | few
TGTGCCAGCTCCCAAGTTGAGACCTACGAGCAGTACTTC | CASSQVETYEQYF | TRBV18 | . | TRBJ2-7 | .
TGTGCCGGAGACCCAGGGGGCGAAGGGCTGTTTTTT | CAGDPGGEGLFF | TRBV30 | TRBD1 | TRBJ2-2 | .
TGCGCCAGCAGCTTCGGGGGGAGCAATCAGCCCCAGCATTTT | CASSFGGSNQPQHF | TRBV5-1 | . | TRBJ1-5 | .
TGTGCCAGCAGTGAAGACAGGGGGCTTGGAAACACCATATATTTT | CASSEDRGLGNTIYF | TRBV6-1 | TRBD1 | TRBJ1-3 | .
TGTGCCAGTAGTCGACCCGAAGAGACCCAGTACTTC | CASSRPEETQYF | TRBV19 | . | TRBJ2-5 | .
TGTGCCAGCAGTTTGACAGTCCCTAGCTATGGCTACACCTTC | CASSLTVPSYGYTF | TRBV21-1 | . | TRBJ1-2 | .
TGTGCCAGCACTCAAGGGGACGGGGGACCCTACGAGCAGTACTTC | CASTQGDGGPYEQYF | TRBV2 | . | TRBJ2-7 | .
TGTGCCAGTAGTGTCGGGGGGGCCCCGTATTTT | CASSVGGAPYF | TRBV19 | TRBD2 | TRBJ2-3 | once
TGTGCCAGCAGCCAGAGGGATAGACTGTTTTTC | CASSQRDRLFF | TRBV4-2 | . | TRBJ1-2 | .
TGTGCCTGGAGTGTACGGGGGAGGAACACTGAAGCTTTCTTT | CAWSVRGRNTEAFF | TRBV30 | . | TRBJ1-1 | .
TGTGCCGGGGCTTTTCTGCGGGGGCGTACAGATACGCAGTATTTT | CAGAFLRGRTDTQYF | TRBV2 | . | TRBJ2-3 | .
TGTGCCAGTAGTATAATGGGACGTGAAAAACTGTTTTTT | CASSIMGREKLFF | TRBV19 | . | TRBJ1-4 | few
TGTGCCAGCAGCTTAGATCAAGGCAGGTCTGATGGGAATTCACCCCTCCACTTT | CASSLDQGRSDGNSPLHF | TRBV11-3 | . | TRBJ1-6 | .
TGCAGCGCCGTGCCGGGCGGAGAGACCCAGTACTTC | CSAVPGGETQYF | TRBV29-1 | . | TRBJ2-5 | .
TGTGCCAGCAACCTTCAGATTCGGGACTACGGGACAGATACGCAGTATTTT | CASNLQIRDYGTDTQYF | TRBV5-6 | TRBD2 | TRBJ2-3 | .
TGTGCCAGCAGTTTTTATCGGGCGGGACTTGAAGCTTTCTTT | CASSFYRAGLEAFF | TRBV27 | . | TRBJ1-1 | .
TGCGCCAGCAGCCTCTCTTCCGGGACCAAGGGGTATGGCTACACCTTC | CASSLSSGTKGYGYTF | TRBV5-1 | . | TRBJ1-2 | .
TGTGCCAGCAGCACGAGCGGGGGGGCCGGTGAGCAGTTCTTC | CASSTSGGAGEQFF | TRBV9 | TRBD2 | TRBJ2-1 | .
TGTGCCAGCAGCCCGACACCTGGGAGCAATCAGCCCCAGCATTTT | CASSPTPGSNQPQHF | TRBV5-6 | . | TRBJ1-5 | .
TGTGCCAGCAGCGTGGGAGGAGACAGCTCCTACGAGCAGTACTTC | CASSVGGDSSYEQYF | TRBV9 | . | TRBJ2-7 | .
TGTGCCTGGTTCAGGGTTTCTGAAGCTTTCTTT | CAWFRVSEAFF | TRBV30 | . | TRBJ1-1 | .
TGCGCCAGCGGCCTAGCGGGGGGGTACAATGAGCAGTTCTTC | CASGLAGGYNEQFF | TRBV5-1 | TRBD2 | TRBJ2-1 | .
TGTGCCAGCAGCGTGAGTGGGGATGACACAGATACGCAGTATTTT | CASSVSGDDTDTQYF | TRBV7-2 | . | TRBJ2-3 | .
TGCGCCAGCAGCTTGGAATTTGTAGCGGGGCAAGAGACCCAGTACTTC | CASSLEFVAGQETQYF | TRBV5-1 | TRBD2 | TRBJ2-5 | .
TGTGCCAGCAGCCTACGGGACAACTATGGCTACACCTTC | CASSLRDNYGYTF | TRBV2 | . | TRBJ1-2 | few
TGTGCCAGCAGCTTCTCCAGCTCTGGGGCCAACGTCCTGACTTTC | CASSFSSSGANVLTF | TRBV7-9 | . | TRBJ2-6 | .
TGTGCCAGCTTTTCGGGACAGGGGTATTCACCCCTCCACTTT | CASFSGQGYSPLHF | TRBV6-5 | TRBD1 | TRBJ1-6 | .
TGTGCCAGCAGTCCAAGGGGGCGCGGCGAAAAACTGTTTTTT | CASSPRGRGEKLFF | TRBV27 | TRBD1 | TRBJ1-4 | few
TGTGCCATCAGGGAGATAGCGGGGGGGAACGAGCAGTACTTC | CAIREIAGGNEQYF | TRBV10-3 | TRBD2 | TRBJ2-7 | .
TGCGCCAGCAGCCCCGACAGGGGATACTCCTACAATGAGCAGTTCTTC | CASSPDRGYSYNEQFF | TRBV10-2 | TRBD1 | TRBJ2-1 | .